This T cell receptor beta chain was obtained from a study of CD8 T cells in ankylosing spondylitis (dated 2017 in TCRdb). Describing the broader study: The study set out to find disease-linked TCR variants by profiling T cell receptor beta repertoires in ankylosing spondylitis patients and healthy donors. The full study cohort comprised around 25 ankylosing spondylitis patients and around 100 healthy donors. Peripheral blood was sampled, and synovial fluid was additionally collected from ankylosing spondylitis patients. General findings and caveats noted by the study authors: According to the report, matched synovial fluid samples from ankylosing spondylitis patients were significantly enriched for the disease-linked clones. A CD8+ phenotype was shown by the disease-linked clones, which were found at relatively low frequencies in peripheral blood. Some TCR beta motif variants had previously been reported in synovial fluid and blood of reactive arthritis patients, which suggested common disease-initiation mechanisms. A TCR beta motif of several highly homologous amino acid variants appeared characteristic of blood from ankylosing spondylitis patients.

This clonotype was detected ten times or more. The clone's antigen remains unknown. Per-nucleotide qualities are absent, and no much larger clonotype sits a single base away. Sequencing was performed on an Illumina HiSeq 2500. Quantitative 5'-RACE with molecular barcodes was used to prepare TCR beta libraries. In the paper's pipeline: A new computational method based on a probabilistic model of VDJ rearrangement was used to identify disease-linked TCR variants. TCRdb handled the public reads itself, with Q25 trimming in fastp and clone calling in MiXCR, and kept productive beta chains. Rows with a matching CDR3 protein are joined into one entry that keeps the most common DNA and genes. The V and J calls shown here were made by TCRdb, not taken from the authors' results. The sample data list more than 100,000 distinct CDR3 sequences, and over 10% of these were observed just once. The top ten constitute 3.5% to 5% of the sample.

The material sequenced was blood, either unsorted or a sorted T cell fraction (not recorded which). The receptor was derived from a female donor with ankylosing spondylitis or in good health (not recorded which).

CDR3 protein: CASSPLDSTGGKGNSPLHF. The DNA reads TGCGCCAGCAGCCCACTCGACTCGACAGGGGGCAAGGGAAATTCACCCCTCCACTTT. The V gene is TRBV4-1 and the J gene is TRBJ1-6, and TRBD1 matches 10 of the central bases. Including cysteine and phenylalanine, the CDR3 has 19 amino acids. Only CDR3 DNA remains: 57 bases, in frame from the first base. CDR1 is given as MGHRA and CDR2 as YSYEKL, both from the germline V gene. V loses 4 bases at its end and J loses 7 bases; junction bases beyond the gene matches: 16.